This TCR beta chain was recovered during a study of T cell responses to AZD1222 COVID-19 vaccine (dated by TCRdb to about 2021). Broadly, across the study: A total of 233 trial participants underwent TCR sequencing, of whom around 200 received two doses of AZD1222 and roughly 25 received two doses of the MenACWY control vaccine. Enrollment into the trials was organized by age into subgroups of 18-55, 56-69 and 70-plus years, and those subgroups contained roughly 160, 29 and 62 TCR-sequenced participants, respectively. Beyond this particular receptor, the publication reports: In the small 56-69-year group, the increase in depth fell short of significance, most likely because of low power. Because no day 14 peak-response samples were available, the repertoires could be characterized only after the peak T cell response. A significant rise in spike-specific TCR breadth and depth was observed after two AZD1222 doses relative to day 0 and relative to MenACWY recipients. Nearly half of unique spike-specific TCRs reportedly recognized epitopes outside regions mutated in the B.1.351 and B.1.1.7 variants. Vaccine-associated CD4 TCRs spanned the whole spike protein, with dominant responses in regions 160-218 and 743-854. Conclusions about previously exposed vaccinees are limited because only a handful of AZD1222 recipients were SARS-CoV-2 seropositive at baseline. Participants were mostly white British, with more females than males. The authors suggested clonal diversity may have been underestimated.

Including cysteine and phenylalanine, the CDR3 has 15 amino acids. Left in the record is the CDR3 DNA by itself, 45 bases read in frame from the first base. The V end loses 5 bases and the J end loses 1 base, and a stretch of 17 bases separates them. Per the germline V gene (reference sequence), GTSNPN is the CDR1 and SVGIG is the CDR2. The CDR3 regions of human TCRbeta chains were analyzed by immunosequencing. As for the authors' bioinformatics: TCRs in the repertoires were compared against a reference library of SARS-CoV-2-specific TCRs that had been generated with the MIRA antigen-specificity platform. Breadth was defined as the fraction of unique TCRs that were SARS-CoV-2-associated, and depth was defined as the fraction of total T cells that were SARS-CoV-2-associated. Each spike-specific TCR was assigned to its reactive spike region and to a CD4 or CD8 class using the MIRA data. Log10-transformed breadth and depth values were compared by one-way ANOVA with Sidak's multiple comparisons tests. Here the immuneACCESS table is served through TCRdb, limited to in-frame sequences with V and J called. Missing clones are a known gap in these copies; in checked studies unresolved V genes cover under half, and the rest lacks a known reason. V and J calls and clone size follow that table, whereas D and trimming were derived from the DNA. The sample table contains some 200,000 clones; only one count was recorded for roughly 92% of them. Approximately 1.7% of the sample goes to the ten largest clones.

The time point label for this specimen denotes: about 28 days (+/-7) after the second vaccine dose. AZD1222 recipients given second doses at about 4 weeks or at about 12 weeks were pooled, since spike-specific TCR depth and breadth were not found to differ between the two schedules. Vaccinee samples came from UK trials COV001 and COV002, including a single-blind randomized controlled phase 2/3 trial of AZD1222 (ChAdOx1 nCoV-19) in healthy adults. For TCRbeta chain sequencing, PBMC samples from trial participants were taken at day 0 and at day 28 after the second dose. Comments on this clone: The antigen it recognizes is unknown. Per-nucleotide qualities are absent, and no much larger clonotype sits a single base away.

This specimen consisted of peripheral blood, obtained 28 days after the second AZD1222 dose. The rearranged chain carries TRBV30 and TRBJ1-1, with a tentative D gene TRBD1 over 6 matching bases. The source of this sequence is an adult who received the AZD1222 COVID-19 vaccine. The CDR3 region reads CAWDLWGGSNTEAFF. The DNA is TGTGCCTGGGACTTATGGGGGGGCTCGAACACTGAAGCTTTCTTT.